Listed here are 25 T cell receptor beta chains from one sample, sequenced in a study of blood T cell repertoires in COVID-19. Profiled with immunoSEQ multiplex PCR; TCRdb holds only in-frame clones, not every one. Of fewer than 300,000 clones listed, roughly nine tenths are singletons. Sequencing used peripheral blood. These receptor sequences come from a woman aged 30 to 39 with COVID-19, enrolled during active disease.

CDR3 loop: CASSLYSYFTEAFF. CDR3 nucleotides: TGTGCCAGCAGCTTGTATTCCTACTTCACTGAAGCTTTCTTT. The chain carries TRBV5-6 and TRBJ1-1; D gene ambiguous. The germline V gene encodes CDR1 SGHDT and CDR2 YYEEEE. CDR3 size: 14 residues. With 1 base removed from V and 4 bases from J, the gap between germline ends came to 11 bases.

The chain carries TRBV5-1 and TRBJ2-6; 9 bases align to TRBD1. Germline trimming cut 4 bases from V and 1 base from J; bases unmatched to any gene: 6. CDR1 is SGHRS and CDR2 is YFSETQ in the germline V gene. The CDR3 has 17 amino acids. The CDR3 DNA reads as TGCGCCAGCAGCCCAACGACAGGGGGTTCTGGGGCCAACGTCCTGACTTTC. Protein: CASSPTTGGSGANVLTF.

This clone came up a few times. The CDR3 reads CASSLLGGTNEKLFF. The CDR3 nucleotides are TGCGCCAGCAGCTTACTTGGCGGGACTAATGAAAAACTGTTTTTT. This chain uses TRBV5-1 with TRBJ1-4; D unclear. Between the trimmed V and J ends, which lost 2 bases and 2 bases, there was a span of 10 bases. Germline CDR1 is SGHRS and CDR2 is YFSETQ. CDR3 length: 15 amino acids. Using reference TRBV5-1 and TRBJ1-4 for the parts outside the CDR3, the full variable domain is KAGVTQTPRYLIKTRGQQVTLSCSPISGHRSVSWYQQTPGQGLQFLFEYFSETQRNKGNFPGRFSGRQFSNSRSEMNVSTLELGDSALYLCASSLLGGTNEKLFFGSGTQLSVL.

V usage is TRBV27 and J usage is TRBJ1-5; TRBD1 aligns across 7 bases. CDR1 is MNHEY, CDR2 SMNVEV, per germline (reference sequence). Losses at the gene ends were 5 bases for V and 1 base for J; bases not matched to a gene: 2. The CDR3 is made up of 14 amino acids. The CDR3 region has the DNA TGTGCCAGCAGTGGGGGACAGAGCAATCAGCCCCAGCATTTT. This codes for CASSGGQSNQPQHF.

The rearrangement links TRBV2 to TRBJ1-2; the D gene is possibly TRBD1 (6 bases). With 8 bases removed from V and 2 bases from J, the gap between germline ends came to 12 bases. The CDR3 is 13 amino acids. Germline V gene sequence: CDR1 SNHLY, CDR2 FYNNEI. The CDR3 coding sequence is TGTGCCAGCCGCGAGGGGGTCAACTATGGCTACACCTTC. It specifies CASREGVNYGYTF.

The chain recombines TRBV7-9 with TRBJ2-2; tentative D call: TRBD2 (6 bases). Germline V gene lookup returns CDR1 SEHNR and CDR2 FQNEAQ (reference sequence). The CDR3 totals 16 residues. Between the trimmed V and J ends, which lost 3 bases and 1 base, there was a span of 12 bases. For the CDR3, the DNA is TGTGCCAGCAGCTTTGGTGGTAGCGGGAACACCGGGGAGCTGTTTTTT. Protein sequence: CASSFGGSGNTGELFF.

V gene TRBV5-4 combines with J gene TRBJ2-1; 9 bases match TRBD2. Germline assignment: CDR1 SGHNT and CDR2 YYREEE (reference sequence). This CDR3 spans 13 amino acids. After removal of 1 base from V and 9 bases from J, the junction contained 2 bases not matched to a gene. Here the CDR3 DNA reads TGTGCCAGCAGCTTGTTACTAGCGGGTGAGCAGTTCTTC. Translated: CASSLLLAGEQFF.

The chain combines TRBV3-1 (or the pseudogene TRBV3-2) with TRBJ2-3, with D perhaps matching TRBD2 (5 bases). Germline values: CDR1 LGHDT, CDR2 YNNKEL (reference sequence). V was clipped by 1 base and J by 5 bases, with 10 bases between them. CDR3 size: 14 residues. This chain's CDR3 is CASSQVTSKDTQYF. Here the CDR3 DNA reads TGTGCCAGCAGCCAAGTAACTAGTAAAGATACGCAGTATTTT.

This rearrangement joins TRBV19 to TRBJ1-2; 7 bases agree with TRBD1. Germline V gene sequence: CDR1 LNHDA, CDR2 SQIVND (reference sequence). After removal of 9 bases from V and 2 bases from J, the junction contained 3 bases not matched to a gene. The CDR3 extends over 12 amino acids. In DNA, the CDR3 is TGTGCCAGCCGGGACAGCAACTATGGCTACACCTTC. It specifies CASRDSNYGYTF.

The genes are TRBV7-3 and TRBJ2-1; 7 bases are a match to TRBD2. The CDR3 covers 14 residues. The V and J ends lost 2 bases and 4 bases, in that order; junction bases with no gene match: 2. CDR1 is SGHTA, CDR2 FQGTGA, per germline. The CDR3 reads CASSLAGVYNEQFF. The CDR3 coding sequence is TGTGCCAGCAGCTTAGCGGGAGTTTACAATGAGCAGTTCTTC.

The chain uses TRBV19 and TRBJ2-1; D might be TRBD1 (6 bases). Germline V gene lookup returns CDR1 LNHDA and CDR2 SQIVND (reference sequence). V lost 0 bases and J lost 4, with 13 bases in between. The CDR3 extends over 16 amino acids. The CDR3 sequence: CASSIDPGTSYNEQFF. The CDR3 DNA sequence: TGTGCCAGTAGTATAGACCCTGGGACATCATACAATGAGCAGTTCTTC.

This chain's CDR3 is CASSLAGGLGGNEQFF. Here the CDR3 DNA reads TGCGCCAGCAGCTTGGCCGGGGGACTAGGGGGCAATGAGCAGTTCTTC. This chain uses TRBV5-1 with TRBJ2-1, with TRBD2 matching over 8 bases. The CDR3 length is 16 residues. Germline V gene lookup returns CDR1 SGHRS and CDR2 YFSETQ. Trimming removed 0 bases from V and 6 bases from J; junction bases left unmatched: 8.

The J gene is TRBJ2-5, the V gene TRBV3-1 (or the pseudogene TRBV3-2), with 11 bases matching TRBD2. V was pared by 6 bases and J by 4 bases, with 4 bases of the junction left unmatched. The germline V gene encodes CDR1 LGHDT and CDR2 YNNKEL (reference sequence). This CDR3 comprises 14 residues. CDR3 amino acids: CASRLLAGVETQYF. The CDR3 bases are TGTGCCAGCAGGCTACTAGCGGGAGTAGAGACCCAGTACTTC.

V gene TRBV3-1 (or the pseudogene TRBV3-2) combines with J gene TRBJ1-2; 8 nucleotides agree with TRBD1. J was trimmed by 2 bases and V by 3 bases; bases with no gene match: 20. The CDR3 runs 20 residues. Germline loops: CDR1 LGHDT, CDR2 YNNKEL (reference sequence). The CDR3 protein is CASSHFNPGRTGKANYGYTF. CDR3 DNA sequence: TGTGCCAGCAGCCATTTTAACCCTGGTCGGACAGGGAAGGCGAACTATGGCTACACCTTC.

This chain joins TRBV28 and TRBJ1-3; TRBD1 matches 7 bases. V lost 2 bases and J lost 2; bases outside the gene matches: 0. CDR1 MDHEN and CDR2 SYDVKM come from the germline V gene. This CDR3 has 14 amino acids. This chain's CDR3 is CASSLRGPGNTIYF. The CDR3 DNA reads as TGTGCCAGCAGTTTAAGGGGGCCTGGAAACACCATATATTTT.

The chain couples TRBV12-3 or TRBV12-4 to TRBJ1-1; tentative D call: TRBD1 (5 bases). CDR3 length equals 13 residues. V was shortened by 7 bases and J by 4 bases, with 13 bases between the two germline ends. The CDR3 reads CASTNQGFTEAFF. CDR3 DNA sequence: TGTGCCAGCACCAACCAGGGATTCACTGAAGCTTTCTTT.

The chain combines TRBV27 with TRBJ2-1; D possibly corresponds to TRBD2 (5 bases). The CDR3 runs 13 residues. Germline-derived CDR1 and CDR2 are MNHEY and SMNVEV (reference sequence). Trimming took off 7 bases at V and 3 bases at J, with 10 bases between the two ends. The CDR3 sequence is CASMGANYNEQFF. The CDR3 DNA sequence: TGTGCCAGCATGGGAGCAAACTACAATGAGCAGTTCTTC.

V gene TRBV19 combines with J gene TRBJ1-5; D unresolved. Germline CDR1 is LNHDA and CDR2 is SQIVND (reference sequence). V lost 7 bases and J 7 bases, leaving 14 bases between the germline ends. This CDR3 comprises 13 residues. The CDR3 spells CASNLRGNQPQHF. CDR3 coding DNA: TGTGCCAGTAATCTCCGGGGAAACCAGCCCCAGCATTTT.

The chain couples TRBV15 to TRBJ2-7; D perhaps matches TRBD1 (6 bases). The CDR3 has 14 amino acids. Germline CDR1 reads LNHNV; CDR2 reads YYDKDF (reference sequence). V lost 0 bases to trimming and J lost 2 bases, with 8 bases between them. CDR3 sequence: CATSRDRGPYEQYF. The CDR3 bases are TGTGCCACCAGCAGAGACAGGGGCCCCTACGAGCAGTACTTC.

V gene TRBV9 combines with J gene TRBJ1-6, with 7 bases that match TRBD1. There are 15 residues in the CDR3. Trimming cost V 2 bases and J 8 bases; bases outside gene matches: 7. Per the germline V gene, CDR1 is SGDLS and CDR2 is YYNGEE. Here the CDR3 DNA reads TGTGCCAGCAGCGTGGAAGACAGGGAGTATTCACCCCTCCACTTT. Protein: CASSVEDREYSPLHF.

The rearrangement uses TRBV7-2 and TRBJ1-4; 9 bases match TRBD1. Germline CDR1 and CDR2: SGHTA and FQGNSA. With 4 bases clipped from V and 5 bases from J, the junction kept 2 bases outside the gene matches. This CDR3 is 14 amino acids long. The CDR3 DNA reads TGTGCCAGCAGCTCCGGACAGGGGAATGAAAAACTGTTTTTT. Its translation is CASSSGQGNEKLFF.

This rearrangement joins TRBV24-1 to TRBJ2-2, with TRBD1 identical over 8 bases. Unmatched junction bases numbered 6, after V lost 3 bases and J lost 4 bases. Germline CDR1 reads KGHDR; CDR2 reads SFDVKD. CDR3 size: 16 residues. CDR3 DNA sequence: TGTGCCACCAGTGATGGACAGGGCCCAGCCACCGGGGAGCTGTTTTTT. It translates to CATSDGQGPATGELFF.

The CDR3 region is CASSGTGGLETQYF. DNA for the CDR3: TGTGCCAGCAGCGGGACAGGGGGCTTGGAGACCCAGTACTTC. The gene calls are TRBV9 and TRBJ2-5; 11 bases match TRBD1. Germline trimming cut 3 bases from V and 5 bases from J; bases unmatched to any gene: 3. The germline CDR1 and CDR2 sequences are SGDLS and YYNGEE. This CDR3 region has 14 residues. Full variable domain (missing parts from reference TRBV9 and TRBJ2-5): DSGVTQTPKHLITATGQRVTLRCSPRSGDLSVYWYQQSLDQGLQFLIQYYNGEERAKGNILERFSAQQFPDLHSELNLSSLELGDSALYFCASSGTGGLETQYFGPGTRLLVL.

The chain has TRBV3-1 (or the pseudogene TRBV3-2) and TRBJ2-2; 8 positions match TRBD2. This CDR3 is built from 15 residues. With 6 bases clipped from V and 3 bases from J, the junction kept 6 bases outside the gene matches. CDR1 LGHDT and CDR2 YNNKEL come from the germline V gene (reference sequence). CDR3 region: CASRYGLADTGELFF. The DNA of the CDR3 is TGTGCCAGCAGATACGGACTAGCCGACACCGGGGAGCTGTTTTTT.

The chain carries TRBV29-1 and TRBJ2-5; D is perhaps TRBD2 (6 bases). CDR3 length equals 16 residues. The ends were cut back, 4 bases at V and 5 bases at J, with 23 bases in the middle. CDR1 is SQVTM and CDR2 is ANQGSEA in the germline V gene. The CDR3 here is CSVVRSRGVRWETQYF. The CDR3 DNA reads TGCAGCGTTGTAAGGTCGCGGGGAGTACGATGGGAGACCCAGTACTTC.